This T cell receptor beta chain stems from a study of T cells expressing NK-cell markers. At the level of the study: The TCR beta repertoires originated in sorted CD3+CD56+NKG2C+, CD3+CD56+NKG2C- and CD3+CD56-NKG2C+ T cells. Sequencing covered eight donors, seven HCMV-seropositive and one seronegative. General study findings and limits: A range of roughly 1.0-8% of CD8+ T cells consisted of dominant NKG2C+ clonotypes in about six donors. Leadership of the CD3+CD56-NKG2C+ fraction also belonged to these clonotypes in a handful of donors.

CDR3 length equals 16 residues. Regarding this clonotype: Its specificity is not known.

TCRdb reprocessed the 5' RACE reads, with one entry per CDR3 protein and no DNA. This sample contains about 410,000 distinct CDR3 sequences. The chain combines TRBV12-3 or TRBV12-4 with TRBJ2-7; no DNA is available, so the TRBD1 call from TCRdb remains unchecked. The sequence was obtained from a woman aged 50 to 65 in good health. Sequencing was done on a sample of blood T cells: a sorted CD56 or NKG2C T cell subset, CD4+ or CD8+ T cells, or bulk PBMC T cells (not recorded which). This CDR3 reads CASSQIRDMWLYEQYF.